The entry below gives a single T cell receptor (beta chain) sequence along with its context. Its antigen is still unknown. Its ends do not fully match the called genes, so a read error is possible. The sample comes from a study of tumor and adjacent non-tumor tissue in lung cancer. Study-level findings and limits: In normal lung, the top 100 clones were significantly more dominant than in tumor.

The library came from three nested PCR rounds adapted from ARM-PCR protocols. TCRdb processed the multiplex PCR reads anew with MiXCR; each CDR3 protein has one entry. In the table there are 50,000 to 60,000 distinct CDR3 sequences, 74% of which are singletons. No cell sorting was done before RNA was extracted from the tissue. Distant lung tissue was collected more than 3 cm away from the tumor edge. This CDR3 region has 12 residues. Germline assignment: CDR1 SQVTM and CDR2 ANQGSEA. This clonotype was obtained from a woman aged 60-75 years with non-small cell lung cancer. The sequenced material came from distant non-tumor lung tissue. This chain connects TRBV29-1 to TRBJ1-2, with D possibly TRBD1 on 6 matching bases. CDR3 nucleotides: TGCAGCGTTTTTGGGGGCACGTATGGCTACACATTC. Encoded protein: CSVFGGTYGYTF. Supplemented by reference TRBV29-1 and TRBJ1-2, the full variable domain reads SAVISQKPSRDICQRGTSLTIQCQVDSQVTMMFWYRQQPGQSLTLIATANQGSEATYESGFVIDKFPISRPNLTFSTLTVSNMSPEDSSIYLCSVFGGTYGYTFGSGTRLTVV.